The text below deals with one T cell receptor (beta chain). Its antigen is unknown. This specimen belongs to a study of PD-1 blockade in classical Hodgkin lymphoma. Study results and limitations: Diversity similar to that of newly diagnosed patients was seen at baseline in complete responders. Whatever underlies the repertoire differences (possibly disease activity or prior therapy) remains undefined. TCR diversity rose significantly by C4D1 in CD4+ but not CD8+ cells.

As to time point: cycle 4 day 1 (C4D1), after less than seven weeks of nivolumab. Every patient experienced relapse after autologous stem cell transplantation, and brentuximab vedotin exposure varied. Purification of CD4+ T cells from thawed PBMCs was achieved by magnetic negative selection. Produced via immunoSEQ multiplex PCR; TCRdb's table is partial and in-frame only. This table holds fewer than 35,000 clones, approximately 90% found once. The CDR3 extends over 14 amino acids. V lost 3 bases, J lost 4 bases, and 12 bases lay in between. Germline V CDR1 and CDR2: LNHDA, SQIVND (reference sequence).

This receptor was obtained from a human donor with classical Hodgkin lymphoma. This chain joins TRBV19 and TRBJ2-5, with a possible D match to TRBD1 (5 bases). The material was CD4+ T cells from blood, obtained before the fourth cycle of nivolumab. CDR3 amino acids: CASSIQGRRETQYF. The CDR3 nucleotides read TGTGCCAGTAGTATCCAGGGAAGGAGAGAGACCCAGTACTTC.